This T cell receptor beta chain was captured by sequencing in a study of blood T cell repertoires in COVID-19. Overall study: The samples span acute and convalescent COVID-19 from the United States, Italy and Spain. PBMCs, B-cell-depleted T cells, or T cells were the source of the cDNA or gDNA that made up the material.

As processed by the authors: Researchers report that nucleated cell counts were estimated from reference gene primer amplification. Using immunoSEQ multiplex PCR, the repertoire was profiled, and TCRdb retains in-frame clones only, with some absent. That table supplies the V and J calls and clone size; D and trimming were determined from the DNA. The sample lists some 120,000 clones; around 80% were seen once. V lost 5 bases and J lost 12; bases outside the gene matches: 7. The CDR3 length is 11 residues. Per the germline V gene, CDR1 is MNHEY and CDR2 is SMNVEV (reference sequence). This chain joins TRBV27 and TRBJ2-7; 7 bases map to TRBD1. The clonotype originates from a man between 65 and 85 years old with acute or convalescent COVID-19. Source material: peripheral blood. CDR3 amino acids: CASSPHRGRYF. In DNA, the CDR3 is TGTGCCAGCAGTCCTCACAGGGGAAGGTACTTC.